This T cell receptor (beta chain) was captured by sequencing in a study of technical replicates of blood from four donors. The protocol was immunoSEQ multiplex PCR, while the TCRdb copy is restricted to in-frame clones and leaves out a portion. This table has 40,000 to 60,000 clones, 80% to 95% appearing once. V dropped 4 bases and J dropped 5 bases, with 24 bases sitting between them. The V gene's germline CDR1 is LNHNV and CDR2 YYDKDF (reference sequence). The CDR3 covers 17 residues. The rearrangement joins TRBV15 to TRBJ2-7, with D perhaps matching TRBD2 (6 bases). This TCR derives from a human donor in good health. Some clones in this sample may be carry-over from other donors' samples. The sequenced sample was PBMCs. Here the CDR3 DNA reads TGTGCCACCAGCAAAACCTTAGCGGACTTCGGCTTCCACGAGCAGTACTTC. Translating gives CATSKTLADFGFHEQYF.